The following is a T cell receptor (beta chain) sequence with its context. These data originate in a study of blood T cells in healthy people across ages. The germline CDR1 and CDR2 sequences are DFQATT and SNEGSKA (reference sequence). V trimming: 3 bases; J trimming: 5 bases; junction bases outside the gene matches: 7. The CDR3 totals 14 residues. The use of a sample-barcoded 5' primer and a J-beta primer mix characterized a second PCR of 7 to 11 cycles. TCRdb ran MiXCR on the 5' RACE reads and lists one entry per CDR3 protein. Of hundreds of thousands of distinct CDR3 sequences in the sample, roughly 25% were seen once. These sequences were also reported in another study, on T cells of mothers and their children. That paper notes: Donation came from a few healthy Caucasian mothers together with their six children.

The gene calls are TRBV20-1 and TRBJ2-5, with 9 bases fitting TRBD1. This receptor was obtained from a boy younger than 18 in good health. The sample comprised blood. The CDR3 sequence is CSARPGQGGETQYF. CDR3 bases: TGCAGTGCTAGGCCGGGACAGGGTGGTGAGACCCAGTACTTC.